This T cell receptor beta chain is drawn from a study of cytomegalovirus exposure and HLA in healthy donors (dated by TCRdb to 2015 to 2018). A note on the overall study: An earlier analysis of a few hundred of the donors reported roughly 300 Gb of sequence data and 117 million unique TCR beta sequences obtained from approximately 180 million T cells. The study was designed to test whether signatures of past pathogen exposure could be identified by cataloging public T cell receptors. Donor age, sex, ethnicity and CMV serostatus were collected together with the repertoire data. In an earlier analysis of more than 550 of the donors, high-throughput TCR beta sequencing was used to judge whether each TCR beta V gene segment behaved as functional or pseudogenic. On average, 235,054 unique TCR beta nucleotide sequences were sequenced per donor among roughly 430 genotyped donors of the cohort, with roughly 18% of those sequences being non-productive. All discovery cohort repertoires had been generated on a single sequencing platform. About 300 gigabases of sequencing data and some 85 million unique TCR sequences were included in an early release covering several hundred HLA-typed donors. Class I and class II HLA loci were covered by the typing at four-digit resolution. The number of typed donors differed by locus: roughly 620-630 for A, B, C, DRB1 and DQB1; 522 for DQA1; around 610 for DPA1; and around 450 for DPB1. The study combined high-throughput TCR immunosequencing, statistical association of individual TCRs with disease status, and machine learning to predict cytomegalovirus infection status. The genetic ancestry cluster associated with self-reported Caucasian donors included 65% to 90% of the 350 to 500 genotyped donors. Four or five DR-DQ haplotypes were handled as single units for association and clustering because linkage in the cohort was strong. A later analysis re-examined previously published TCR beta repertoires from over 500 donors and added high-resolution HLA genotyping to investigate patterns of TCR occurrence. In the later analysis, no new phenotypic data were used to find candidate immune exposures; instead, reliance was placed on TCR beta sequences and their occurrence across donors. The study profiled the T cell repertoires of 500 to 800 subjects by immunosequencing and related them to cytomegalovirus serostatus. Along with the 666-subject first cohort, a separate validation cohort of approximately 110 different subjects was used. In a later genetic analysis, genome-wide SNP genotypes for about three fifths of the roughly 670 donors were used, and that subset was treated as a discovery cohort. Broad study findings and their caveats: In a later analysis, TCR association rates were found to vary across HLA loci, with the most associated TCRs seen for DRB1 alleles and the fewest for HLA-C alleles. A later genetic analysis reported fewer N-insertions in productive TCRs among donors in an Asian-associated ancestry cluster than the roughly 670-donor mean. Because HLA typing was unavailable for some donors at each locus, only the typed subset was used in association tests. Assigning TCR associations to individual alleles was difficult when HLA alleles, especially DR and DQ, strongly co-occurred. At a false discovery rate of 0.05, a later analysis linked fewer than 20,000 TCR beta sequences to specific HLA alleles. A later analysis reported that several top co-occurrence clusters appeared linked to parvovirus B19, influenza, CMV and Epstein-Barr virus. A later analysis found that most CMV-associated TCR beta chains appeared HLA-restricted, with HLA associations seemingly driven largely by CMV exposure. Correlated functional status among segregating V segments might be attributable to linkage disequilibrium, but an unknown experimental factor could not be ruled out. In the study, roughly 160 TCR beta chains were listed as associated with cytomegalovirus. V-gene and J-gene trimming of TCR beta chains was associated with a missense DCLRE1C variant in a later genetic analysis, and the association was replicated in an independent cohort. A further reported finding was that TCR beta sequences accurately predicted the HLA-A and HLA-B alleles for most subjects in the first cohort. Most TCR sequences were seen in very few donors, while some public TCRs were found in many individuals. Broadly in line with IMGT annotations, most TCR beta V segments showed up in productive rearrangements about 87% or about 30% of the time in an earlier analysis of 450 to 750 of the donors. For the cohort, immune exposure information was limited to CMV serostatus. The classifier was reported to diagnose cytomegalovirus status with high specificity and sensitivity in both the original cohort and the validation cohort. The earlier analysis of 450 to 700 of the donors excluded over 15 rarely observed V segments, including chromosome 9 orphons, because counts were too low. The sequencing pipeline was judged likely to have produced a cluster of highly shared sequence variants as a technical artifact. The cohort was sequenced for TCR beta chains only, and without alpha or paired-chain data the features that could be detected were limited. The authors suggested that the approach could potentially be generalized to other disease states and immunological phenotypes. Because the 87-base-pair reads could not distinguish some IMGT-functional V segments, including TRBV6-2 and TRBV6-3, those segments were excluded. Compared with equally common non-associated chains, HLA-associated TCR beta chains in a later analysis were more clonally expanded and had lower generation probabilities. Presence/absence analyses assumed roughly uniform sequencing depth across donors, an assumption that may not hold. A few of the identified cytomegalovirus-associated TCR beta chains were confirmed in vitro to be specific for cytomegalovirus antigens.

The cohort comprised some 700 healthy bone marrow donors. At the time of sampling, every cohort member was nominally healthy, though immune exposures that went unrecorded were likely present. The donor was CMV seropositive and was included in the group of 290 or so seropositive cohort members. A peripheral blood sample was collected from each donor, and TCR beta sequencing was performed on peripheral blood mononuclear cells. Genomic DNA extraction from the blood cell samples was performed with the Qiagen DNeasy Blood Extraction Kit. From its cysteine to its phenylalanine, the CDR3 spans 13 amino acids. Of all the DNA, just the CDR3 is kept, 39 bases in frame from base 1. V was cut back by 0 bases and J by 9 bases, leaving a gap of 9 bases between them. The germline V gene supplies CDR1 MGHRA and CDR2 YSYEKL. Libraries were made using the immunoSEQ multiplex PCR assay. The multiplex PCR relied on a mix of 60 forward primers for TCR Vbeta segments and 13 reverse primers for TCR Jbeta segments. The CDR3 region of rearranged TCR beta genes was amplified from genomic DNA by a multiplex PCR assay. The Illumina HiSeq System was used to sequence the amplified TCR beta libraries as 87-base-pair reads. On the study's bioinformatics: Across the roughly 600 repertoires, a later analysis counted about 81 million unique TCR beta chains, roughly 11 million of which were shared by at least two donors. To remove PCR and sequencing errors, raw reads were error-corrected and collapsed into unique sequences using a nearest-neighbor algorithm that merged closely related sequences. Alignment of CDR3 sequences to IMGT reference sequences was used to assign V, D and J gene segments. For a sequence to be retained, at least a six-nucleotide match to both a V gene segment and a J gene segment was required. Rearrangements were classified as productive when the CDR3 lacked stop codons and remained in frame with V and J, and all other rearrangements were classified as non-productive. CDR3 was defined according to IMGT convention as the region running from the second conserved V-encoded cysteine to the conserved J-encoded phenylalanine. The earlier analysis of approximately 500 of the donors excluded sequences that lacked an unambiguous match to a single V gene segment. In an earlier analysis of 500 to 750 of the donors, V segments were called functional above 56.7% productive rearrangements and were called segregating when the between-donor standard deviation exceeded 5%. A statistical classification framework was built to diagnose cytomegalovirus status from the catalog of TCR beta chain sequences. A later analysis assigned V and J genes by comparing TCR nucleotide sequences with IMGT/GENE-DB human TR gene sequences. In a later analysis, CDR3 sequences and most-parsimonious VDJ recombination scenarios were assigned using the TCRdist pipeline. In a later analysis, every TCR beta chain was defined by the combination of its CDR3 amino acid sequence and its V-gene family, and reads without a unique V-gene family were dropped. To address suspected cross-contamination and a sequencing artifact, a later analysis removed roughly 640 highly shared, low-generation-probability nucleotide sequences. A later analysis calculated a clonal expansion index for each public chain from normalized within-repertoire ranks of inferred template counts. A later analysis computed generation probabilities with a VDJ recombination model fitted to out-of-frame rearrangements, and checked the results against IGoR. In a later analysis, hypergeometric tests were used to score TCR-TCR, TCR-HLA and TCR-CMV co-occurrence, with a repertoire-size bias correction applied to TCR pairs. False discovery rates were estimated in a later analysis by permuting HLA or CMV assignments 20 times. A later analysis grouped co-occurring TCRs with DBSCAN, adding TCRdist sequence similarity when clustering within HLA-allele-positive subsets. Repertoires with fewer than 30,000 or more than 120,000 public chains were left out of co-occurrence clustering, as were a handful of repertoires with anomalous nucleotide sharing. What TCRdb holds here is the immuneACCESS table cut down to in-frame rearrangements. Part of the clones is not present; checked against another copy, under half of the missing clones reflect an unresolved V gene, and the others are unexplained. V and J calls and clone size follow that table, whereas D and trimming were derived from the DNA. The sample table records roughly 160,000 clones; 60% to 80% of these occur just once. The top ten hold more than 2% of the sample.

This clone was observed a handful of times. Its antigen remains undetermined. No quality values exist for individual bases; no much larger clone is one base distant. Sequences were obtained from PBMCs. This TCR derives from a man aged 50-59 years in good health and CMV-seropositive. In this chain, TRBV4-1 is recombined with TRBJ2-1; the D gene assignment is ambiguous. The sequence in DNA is TGCGCCAGCAGCCAAGACCGGGTGGGTGAGCAGTTCTTC. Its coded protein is CASSQDRVGEQFF.